The 28 T cell receptor beta chains below come from one sample, sequenced in a study of regulatory T cells in long-lasting Graves disease. Time point: persistent/refractory GD, antithyroid drugs over 5 years with positive TRAb. The TCR library was prepared using RNA isolated from PBMCs. CDR3 regions were amplified by Arm-PCR using iRepertoire HTBI primers to build TCR beta libraries. TCRdb recomputed calls from the multiplex PCR reads with MiXCR, one row per CDR3 protein. The sample holds 400,000 to 500,000 distinct CDR3 sequences; under 25% are singletons and the top ten take 6.5% to 10%. Specimen: peripheral blood mononuclear cells (PBMCs), collected when the disease was refractory, from a patient treated with antithyroid drugs. The receptors were gathered from a female donor with Graves disease.

This clonotype was seen many times. The chain uses TRBV7-9 and TRBJ2-7; TRBD2 agrees at 8 bases. The germline CDR1 and CDR2 sequences are SEHNR and FQNEAQ (reference sequence). V gave up 7 bases and J gave up 0 bases; unmatched junction bases: 5. The CDR3 loop spans 14 amino acids. The CDR3 DNA reads as TGTGCCAGCACCCCGGGGGGGGACTCCTACGAGCAGTACTTC. This codes for CASTPGGDSYEQYF. The variable domain in full, completed from reference TRBV7-9 and TRBJ2-7, reads DTGVSQNPRHKITKRGQNVTFRCDPISEHNRLYWYRQTLGQGPEFLTYFQNEAQLEKSRLLSDRFSAERPKGSFSTLEIQRTEQGDSAMYLCASTPGGDSYEQYFGPGTRLTVT.

This clonotype was picked up a small number of times. The J gene is TRBJ2-1, the V gene TRBV6-4, with D unclear. Germline CDR1 reads MRHNA; CDR2 reads SNTAGT. CDR3 size: 12 residues. The V gene lost 0 bases and the J gene lost 9 bases, with 6 bases spanning the gap. This CDR3 reads CASSDSWGEQFF. The CDR3 DNA reads TGTGCCAGCAGTGACTCGTGGGGTGAGCAGTTCTTC.

This clonotype has at least ten counts. The chain has TRBV5-1 and TRBJ1-1; 8 nucleotides agree with TRBD1. The CDR3 sequence is 14 residues long. Germline V gene data show CDR1 as SGHRS and CDR2 as YFSETQ. V lost 5 bases, J lost 1 base, and 4 bases stayed unmatched. The CDR3 DNA reads as TGCGCCAGCAGACCTGACAGGGGGAACACTGAAGCTTTCTTT. Its protein product is CASRPDRGNTEAFF.

The gene calls are TRBV30 and TRBJ1-2, with D unresolved. Trimming left V 2 bases short and J 4 bases short, with 11 bases between. Looked up from germline, CDR1 is GTSNPN and CDR2 is SVGIG (reference sequence). The CDR3 covers 13 residues. This CDR3 is CAWSQSSTYGYTF. In DNA form, the CDR3 reads TGTGCCTGGAGTCAGAGCAGTACCTATGGCTACACCTTC.

Concerning this clonotype itself: At one end, the junction sequence differs from germline, possibly due to a read error. The chain is built from TRBV28 and TRBJ2-3; D is unclear. CDR1 and CDR2 from the germline V gene are MDHEN and SYDVKM. This CDR3 has 12 amino acids. CDR3 loop: CASRNYGGTQCF. In DNA form, the CDR3 reads TGTGCCAGCAGGAATTATGGTGGTACGCAGTGTTTT. The whole variable domain, filled in from reference TRBV28 and TRBJ2-3, reads DVKVTQSSRYLVKRTGEKVFLECVQDMDHENMFWYRQDPGLGLRLIYFSYDVKMKEKGDIPEGYSVSREKKERFSLILESASTNQTSMYLCASRNYGGTQCFGPGTRLTVL.

This sequence joins TRBV25-1 and TRBJ1-4; D perhaps matches TRBD1 (5 bases). Per germline, CDR1 MGHDK and CDR2 SYGVNS. The ends were cut back, 5 bases at V and 4 bases at J, with 11 bases in the middle. This CDR3 is 14 amino acids long. DNA of the CDR3: TGTGCCAGCAGTAGCCGACAGAATAATGAAAAACTGTTTTTT. Translated, it gives CASSSRQNNEKLFF.

The chain uses TRBV7-6 and TRBJ2-2; no clear D. This CDR3 region has 15 residues. Germline V lookup: CDR1 SGHVS, CDR2 FNYEAQ. With 3 bases removed from V and 5 bases from J, the gap between germline ends came to 13 bases. The CDR3: CASSLVPDGTGELFF. For the CDR3, the DNA is TGTGCCAGCAGCTTGGTGCCAGACGGTACCGGGGAGCTGTTTTTT. Full variable domain (missing parts from reference TRBV7-6 and TRBJ2-2): GAGVSQSPRYKVTKRGQDVALRCDPISGHVSLYWYRQALGQGPEFLTYFNYEAQQDKSGLPNDRFSAERPEGSISTLTIQRTEQRDSAMYRCASSLVPDGTGELFFGEGSRLTVL.

This clonotype was recorded at least ten times. V usage is TRBV11-2 and J usage is TRBJ1-5; D remains unclear. Deletions cut 4 bases from V and 4 bases from J, with 5 bases between. The CDR3 is 12 amino acids. Looked up from germline, CDR1 is SGHAT and CDR2 is FQNNGV. The CDR3 loop reads CASSSDNQPQHF. The CDR3, as DNA: TGTGCCAGCAGCTCCGATAATCAGCCCCAGCATTTT.

The chain has TRBV19 and TRBJ1-2; TRBD1 is a possible D gene (6 bases). The CDR3 is 13 residues long. The V gene's germline CDR1 is LNHDA and CDR2 SQIVND (reference sequence). V was cut by 5 bases and J by 4 bases, with 11 bases left in between. Written as DNA, the CDR3 is TGTGCCAGTAGTGTACAGGGAGTCTATGGCTACACCTTC. Translation gives CASSVQGVYGYTF.

This chain joins TRBV7-8 and TRBJ1-2; tentative D call: TRBD1 (5 bases). From germline, CDR1 is SGHVS and CDR2 FQNEAQ. CDR3 length equals 13 residues. Trimming took off 8 bases at V and 4 bases at J, with 14 bases between the two ends. Written as DNA, the CDR3 is TGTGCCAGCGGGGCCCGGCGCACCTATGGCTACACCTTC. Translating it yields CASGARRTYGYTF.

The table lists this clonotype with many counts. This chain joins TRBV28 and TRBJ1-1; 9 nucleotides align to TRBD1. This CDR3 has 16 amino acids. V was pared by 6 bases and J by 8 bases, with 16 bases of the junction left unmatched. Germline V gives CDR1 MDHEN, CDR2 SYDVKM. The DNA of the CDR3 is TGTGCCAGCAGATACCGGGACAGGGTCCGACTAGGCGAAGCTTTCTTT. This codes for CASRYRDRVRLGEAFF. The variable domain in full, completed from reference TRBV28 and TRBJ1-1, reads DVKVTQSSRYLVKRTGEKVFLECVQDMDHENMFWYRQDPGLGLRLIYFSYDVKMKEKGDIPEGYSVSREKKERFSLILESASTNQTSMYLCASRYRDRVRLGEAFFGQGTRLTVV.

This clonotype was seen many times. The chain carries TRBV6-2 or TRBV6-3 and TRBJ1-5; tentatively, D is TRBD1 (6 bases). Between the trimmed V and J ends, which lost 2 bases and 3 bases, there was a span of 14 bases. The V gene's germline CDR1 is MNHEY and CDR2 SVGEGT. The CDR3 consists of 16 residues. CDR3 coding DNA: TGTGCCAGCAGTTACCTCAGGGGCCGGGTCAATCAGCCCCAGCATTTT. Translating gives CASSYLRGRVNQPQHF.

The rearrangement links TRBV9 to TRBJ2-6, with D perhaps matching TRBD1 (6 bases). Trimming pared 2 bases from V and 0 bases from J, leaving 12 bases between. The CDR3 has 17 residues. Germline CDR1 and CDR2: SGDLS and YYNGEE. The CDR3 nucleotides are TGTGCCAGCAGCGTGTGGCAGGGGCTCTCTGGGGCCAACGTCCTGACTTTC. This gives the protein CASSVWQGLSGANVLTF.

This clonotype appeared many times. The chain is built from TRBV7-8 and TRBJ2-7; D is unclear. V lost 5 bases and J 2 bases, leaving 13 bases between the germline ends. The CDR3 spans 14 residues. Germline V gene data show CDR1 as SGHVS and CDR2 as FQNEAQ. DNA for the CDR3: TGTGCCAGCAGCCCATGGACCGACGCCTACGAGCAGTACTTC. Residues: CASSPWTDAYEQYF.

A single count supports this clonotype. The chain combines TRBV5-1 with TRBJ2-2; the match to TRBD1 covers 9 bases. CDR3 size: 15 residues. Germline CDR1 and CDR2: SGHRS and YFSETQ. J gave up 2 bases and V 7 bases, and 6 bases lay outside the gene matches. The CDR3 DNA reads as TGCGCCAGCCACTCGGGACAGGGTAACACCGGGGAGCTGTTTTTT. Translation: CASHSGQGNTGELFF.

This clonotype was seen ten or more times. V gene TRBV30 combines with J gene TRBJ2-5; 8 bases fit TRBD2. Unmatched junction bases numbered 5, after V lost 1 base and J lost 4 bases. Germline CDR1 reads GTSNPN; CDR2 reads SVGIG (reference sequence). The CDR3 has 14 residues. CDR3 DNA: TGTGCCTGGAGTGACCTCGGGGGGGGAGAGACCCAGTACTTC. Translated, it gives CAWSDLGGGETQYF. Variable domain in full (rest from reference TRBV30 and TRBJ2-5): SQTIHQWPATLVQPVGSPLSLECTVEGTSNPNLYWYRQAAGRGLQLLFYSVGIGQISSEVPQNLSASRPQDRQFILSSKKLLLSDSGFYLCAWSDLGGGETQYFGPGTRLLVL.

This clonotype was recorded at least ten times. The chain combines TRBV6-1 with TRBJ1-1; possibly TRBD1 for D (6 bases). Trimming took 6 bases from V and 1 from J, leaving 9 bases between them. The CDR3 consists of 13 residues. Looked up from germline, CDR1 is MNHNS and CDR2 is SASEGT. CDR3 in amino acids: CASREQGNTEAFF. In nucleotides, the CDR3 is TGTGCCAGCAGGGAACAGGGGAACACTGAAGCTTTCTTT.

On this clonotype itself: Given a much more abundant clone one base away, this may be a read error. In this CDR3 the conserved last residue, phenylalanine or tryptophan, is missing, so a read error is likely. The chain uses TRBV30 and TRBJ1-4; D might be TRBD1 (6 bases). This CDR3 is built from 14 residues. V was clipped by 3 bases and J by 7 bases, with 15 bases between them. The germline V gene encodes CDR1 GTSNPN and CDR2 SVGIG (reference sequence). The CDR3: CAWRPTGRFEKLFL. The CDR3 DNA reads as TGTGCCTGGAGGCCAACAGGGAGATTTGAAAAACTGTTTCTT.

About this clonotype itself: Given the absence of the conserved phenylalanine or tryptophan at the CDR3 end, a read error is likely. The genes are TRBV7-3 and TRBJ2-5; D call uncertain. Germline CDR1 and CDR2: SGHTA and FQGTGA. The CDR3 has 11 amino acids. Trimming took 3 bases from V and 5 from J, leaving 4 bases between them. The CDR3 spells CASSFKETQYS. The CDR3 DNA reads TGTGCCAGCAGCTTTAAGGAGACCCAGTACTCC.

This chain joins TRBV2 and TRBJ1-2; D ambiguous. Germline V CDR1 and CDR2: SNHLY, FYNNEI. The CDR3 sequence is 13 residues long. V lost 4 bases and J 7 bases, leaving 13 bases between the germline ends. The CDR3 region is CASSAQRSFGYTF. The DNA of the CDR3 is TGTGCCAGCAGTGCCCAAAGGAGTTTTGGCTACACCTTC.

In the case of this clonotype: One base away lies a much larger clone, so this may be a sequencing read error. V and J are TRBV7-6 and TRBJ2-7, with TRBD1 as a possible D gene (5 bases). Germline lookup yields CDR1 SGHVS and CDR2 FNYEAQ. The V and J ends lost 5 bases and 5 bases respectively, with 19 bases between them. CDR3 length equals 15 residues. CDR3 in DNA: TGTGCCAGCAGCCTATCTGAGAGGACATCGGACGAGCAGTACTTC. Translation gives CASSLSERTSDEQYF. The full variable domain, rest sourced from reference TRBV7-6 and TRBJ2-7, is GAGVSQSPRYKVTKRGQDVALRCDPISGHVSLYWYRQALGQGPEFLTYFNYEAQQDKSGLPNDRFSAERPEGSISTLTIQRTEQRDSAMYRCASSLSERTSDEQYFGPGTRLTVT.

This chain joins TRBV6-1 and TRBJ1-1; D unresolved. CDR1 and CDR2 (germline): MNHNS, SASEGT. The V end lost 7 bases, the J end lost 8 bases, and 11 bases lay between the germline ends. This CDR3 spans 11 amino acids. CDR3 coding DNA: TGTGCCAGCACCCACTCAGGCGAAGCTTTCTTT. This encodes CASTHSGEAFF.

The J gene is TRBJ1-5, the V gene TRBV20-1; 8 positions agree with TRBD1. The CDR3 runs 14 residues. V trimming: 5 bases; J trimming: 2 bases; junction bases outside the gene matches: 5. Per germline, CDR1 DFQATT and CDR2 SNEGSKA (reference sequence). The CDR3 DNA reads as TGCAGTGCTCTGACAGGGGCTGGCAATCAGCCCCAGCATTTT. Translation gives CSALTGAGNQPQHF.

This clonotype was counted at least ten times. J is TRBJ2-7 and V is TRBV30, with D perhaps TRBD1 (6 bases). This CDR3 contains 12 residues. CDR1 is GTSNPN, CDR2 SVGIG, per germline (reference sequence). The V gene lost 3 bases and the J gene lost 2 bases, with 8 bases spanning the gap. The CDR3, as DNA: TGTGCCTGGAGACAGGGTACCTACGAGCAGTACTTC. It yields the protein CAWRQGTYEQYF.

This clonotype was recorded at least ten times. The V and J genes are TRBV6-2 or TRBV6-3 and TRBJ2-7, with 7 bases aligning to TRBD1. CDR1 and CDR2 (germline): MNHEY, SVGEGT. The CDR3 runs to 15 residues. Trimming took 1 base from V and 2 from J; bases not matched to a gene: 5. CDR3 sequence: CASSYLGTAPYEQYF. CDR3 DNA sequence: TGTGCCAGCAGTTACTTGGGGACAGCTCCCTACGAGCAGTACTTC.

The V and J genes are TRBV6-1 and TRBJ1-5, with D possibly being TRBD1 (6 bases). This CDR3 is 14 amino acids long. The V end lost 6 bases, the J end lost 6 bases, and 15 bases lay between the germline ends. CDR1 and CDR2 (germline): MNHNS, SASEGT. The CDR3 sequence: CASRLTGRGQPQHF. The CDR3 nucleotides are TGTGCCAGCAGACTAACAGGGCGAGGTCAGCCCCAGCATTTT.

This chain joins TRBV3-1 and TRBJ2-7; 7 bases agree with TRBD1. Germline CDR1 reads LGHDT; CDR2 reads YNNKEL (reference sequence). The CDR3 extends over 15 amino acids. V lost 1 base, J lost 2 bases, and 5 bases stayed unmatched. For the CDR3, the DNA is TGTGCCAGCAGCCAAGGGCAGGGGGTGGCCTACGAGCAGTACTTC. It is translated as CASSQGQGVAYEQYF.

This clonotype was observed many times. The chain uses TRBV2 and TRBJ1-1; a possible D gene is TRBD1 (6 bases). Looked up from germline, CDR1 is SNHLY and CDR2 is FYNNEI. The CDR3 spans 14 residues. Trimming shortened V by 6 bases and J by 7 bases, and 18 bases separated the two germline ends. Here the CDR3 reads CASRSPGHLNEAFF. As DNA, the CDR3 is TGTGCCAGCAGGTCGCCGGGACACCTAAATGAAGCTTTCTTT.